This TCR beta chain derives from a study of blood T cell repertoires in COVID-19. Sequencing was performed with immunoSEQ multiplex PCR; in TCRdb, only in-frame clones are kept and a portion is missing. The sample carries about 440,000 clones, 80% to 90% recorded once. Trimming took 6 bases from V and 3 from J; bases not matched to a gene: 5. Germline V gene data show CDR1 as MNHEY and CDR2 as SVGAGI. The CDR3 contains 14 residues. The TCR comes from a woman aged 25 to 39 with acute or convalescent COVID-19. The J gene is TRBJ1-5, the V gene TRBV6-5, with 7 bases identical to TRBD1. The sample consisted of peripheral blood. CDR3 DNA sequence: TGTGCCAGCAGCCTGACAGGGAACAATCAGCCCCAGCATTTT. It specifies CASSLTGNNQPQHF.